The clone carrying this T cell receptor (beta chain) was found a few times. One entry per CDR3 protein results from TCRdb running MiXCR on the 5' RACE reads. The data contain 350,000 to 450,000 distinct CDR3 sequences, approximately 18% of them singletons. J was trimmed by 6 bases and V by 5 bases; bases with no gene match: 3. Germline lookup yields CDR1 KGHDR and CDR2 SFDVKD. CDR3 length: 13 amino acids. The data were taken from a study of T cells after yellow fever vaccination. Sequenced here: PBMCs, sampled before the yellow fever booster vaccination. The chain joins TRBV24-1 to TRBJ1-5; 7 bases map to TRBD1. This TCR was recovered from a man aged 18 to 30 who received the YFV17D yellow fever vaccine. In nucleotides, the CDR3 is TGTGCCACCAGTGCAGGGGGAGGTCAGCCCCAGCATTTT. Translation: CATSAGGGQPQHF.